This T cell receptor beta chain was captured in a study of post-analysis software for immune sequencing data. Study results and caveats: Patients had higher frequencies than controls of roughly five TRBV segments, including TRBV5-6, TRBV5-1 and TRBV20-1.

On this clonotype: The antigen is unknown. Possible read error: a much larger clone is one base away.

Germline V gives CDR1 KGHDR, CDR2 SFDVKD. The CDR3 totals 13 residues. The TCR beta cDNA libraries carried unique molecular identifiers. MiXCR, applied by TCRdb to the PCR reads, yields one record per CDR3 protein. The repertoire holds 150,000 to 200,000 distinct CDR3 sequences, with approximately 30% as singletons. The chain employs TRBV24-1 and TRBJ2-1; D gene uncertain. The receptor's source is a girl between 5 and 17 years old with multiple sclerosis. Sequencing was carried out using blood. CDR3 bases: TGTGCCACCAGTGGGAGCTCCTACAATGAGCGGTTCTTC. It encodes CATSGSSYNERFF.